This paragraph covers one T cell receptor (beta chain) sequence. The CDR3 spans 15 residues. Deletions cut 2 bases from V and 0 bases from J, with 10 bases between. This specimen comes from a study of patients and donors after allogeneic stem cell transplantation. TCRdb reprocessed the RT-PCR reads with MiXCR, giving one entry per CDR3 protein. There are 410,000 or so distinct CDR3 sequences in the sample; around 16% occur only once, and 7.2% lies in the top ten. The rearrangement links TRBV12-3 or TRBV12-4 to TRBJ1-1, with D uncertain. The sequenced material came from blood, either unsorted or a sorted T cell fraction (not recorded which). This receptor was obtained from a human donor who was either an allogeneic HSCT recipient or a stem cell or donor lymphocyte infusion donor (not recorded which). It is not recorded whose cells these are; they may come from a transplant donor. The CDR3 region has the DNA TGTGCCAGCAGTTTATCGGCAGATATGAACACTGAAGCTTTCTTT. Translating it yields CASSLSADMNTEAFF.